This T cell receptor beta chain originates from a study of shared clonotypes between healthy human individuals. Study-level points and caveats: It was the non-shared clonotypes that had lower generation probabilities than clonotypes shared by all four donors.

Repertoires were generated with immunoSEQ multiplex PCR, while TCRdb's copy carries only in-frame clones and drops some. The sample lists over a million clones, 95% to 97% occurring once. Germline loops: CDR1 MNHNS, CDR2 SASEGT. This CDR3 is built from 13 residues. Concerning this clone itself: Its antigen is not identified. Mismatch with germline at one junction end may stem from a read error.

The chain recombines TRBV6-1 with TRBJ2-7; D is possibly TRBD1 or TRBD2 (6 bases each). The sequencing input was naive CD4+ T cells sorted from blood. This sample's subset: CD45RA+ positively selected. The clonotype originates from a man aged 25 to 45 in good health. CDR3: CASSEGGSYEQYF. The CDR3 DNA is TGTGCCAGCAGCGAAGGGGGGAGCTACGAGCAGTACTTC.